These 11 T cell receptor beta chains were sequenced from one sample in a study of T cells in Graves' hyperthyroidism and ophthalmopathy. There were TCR beta CDR3 regions amplified from RNA transcripts. Primed by the HTBI set, a first-round RT-PCR was run on the TCR CDR3. TCRdb reanalysed the multiplex PCR reads using MiXCR and keeps one entry per CDR3 protein. The table lists 500,000 to 750,000 distinct CDR3 sequences, 13% to 15% of them singletons, with less than 9% in the top ten. Sequencing used blood. These receptors all come from a young woman with Graves' ophthalmopathy.

The rearrangement joins TRBV27 to TRBJ2-7; 9 nucleotides line up with TRBD2. The V gene's germline CDR1 is MNHEY and CDR2 SMNVEV (reference sequence). CDR3 length: 15 amino acids. V shed 3 bases, J shed 3 bases, and the junction held 6 bases outside the gene matches. The CDR3 loop is CASSFGLAGFYEQYF. The CDR3 coding sequence is TGTGCCAGCAGTTTTGGGCTAGCGGGGTTCTACGAGCAGTACTTC.

This clonotype was seen many times. V usage is TRBV28 and J usage is TRBJ2-7; D is ambiguous. The CDR3 has 11 amino acids. With 8 bases removed from V and 3 bases from J, the gap between germline ends came to 8 bases. The V gene's germline CDR1 is MDHEN and CDR2 SYDVKM. The DNA for the CDR3 is TGTGCCAGCGAGAGAGACTACGAGCAGTACTTC. Its translation is CASERDYEQYF.

This clonotype was observed a handful of times. The chain recombines TRBV25-1 with TRBJ2-5; TRBD1 matches 7 bases. The CDR3 totals 14 residues. Trimming removed 5 bases from V and 2 bases from J; junction bases left unmatched: 5. Germline CDR1 MGHDK, CDR2 SYGVNS. The DNA of the CDR3 is TGTGCCAGCAGTTATAAGGGGGCACAAGAGACCCAGTACTTC. As protein: CASSYKGAQETQYF.

The sample holds many counts of this clonotype. The chain combines TRBV30 with TRBJ1-2; D gene uncertain. CDR3 size: 15 residues. Trimming shortened V by 0 bases and J by 8 bases, and 19 bases separated the two germline ends. Looked up from germline, CDR1 is GTSNPN and CDR2 is SVGIG (reference sequence). Here the CDR3 DNA reads TGTGCCTGGAGTGTATCGCTGACTGTTCAGGAGGGCTACACCTTC. Translating gives CAWSVSLTVQEGYTF.

The V and J genes are TRBV5-5 and TRBJ2-1; D is undetermined. The CDR3 is 16 residues long. From germline, CDR1 is SGHKS and CDR2 YYEKEE (reference sequence). Trimming removed 0 bases at V and 0 bases at J, with 10 bases between. CDR3 nucleotide sequence: TGTGCCAGCAGCTTGGGAGTTCTGTACTCCTACAATGAGCAGTTCTTC. Translating gives CASSLGVLYSYNEQFF.

This clonotype was counted ten times or more. The rearrangement links TRBV6-2 or TRBV6-3 to TRBJ2-5, with a tentative D call TRBD1 (5 bases). Trimming stripped 0 bases from V and 5 bases from J, with 10 bases between. The CDR3 spans 14 residues. Germline CDR1 is MNHEY and CDR2 is SVGEGT. CDR3 loop: CASSYSAGWETQYF. CDR3 coding DNA: TGTGCCAGCAGTTACTCGGCAGGGTGGGAGACCCAGTACTTC.

This clonotype occurred many times. The chain joins TRBV12-3 or TRBV12-4 to TRBJ1-2; D might be TRBD1 (6 bases). This CDR3 contains 15 residues. Trimming took 7 bases from V and 5 from J, leaving 20 bases between them. CDR3 amino acids: CASTPSGLQGYGYTF. The CDR3 DNA sequence: TGTGCCAGCACCCCTTCGGGCCTACAGGGTTATGGCTACACCTTC.

This clonotype was observed many times. The chain is built from TRBV16 and TRBJ1-1, with D possibly TRBD1 on 5 matching bases. CDR3 length: 15 residues. Germline CDR1 reads KGHSY; CDR2 reads FQNENV. Trimming shortened V by 4 bases and J by 4 bases, and 16 bases separated the two germline ends. This chain's CDR3 is CASSLAQGWGTEAFF. The DNA for the CDR3 is TGTGCCAGCAGCCTCGCCCAGGGCTGGGGCACTGAAGCTTTCTTT.

The genes are TRBV6-1 and TRBJ2-1; 13 bases are shared with TRBD2. Per germline, CDR1 MNHNS and CDR2 SASEGT. CDR3 length equals 16 residues. Losses at the gene ends were 6 bases for V and 7 bases for J; bases not matched to a gene: 9. CDR3 residues: CASRPGTSGMRNEQFF. The DNA of the CDR3 is TGTGCCAGCAGGCCAGGGACTAGCGGGATGAGGAATGAGCAGTTCTTC.

This clonotype was seen ten or more times. This chain uses TRBV5-4 with TRBJ2-1, with D perhaps TRBD1 or TRBD2 (6 bases each). Germline lookup yields CDR1 SGHNT and CDR2 YYREEE (reference sequence). The CDR3 covers 15 residues. The V end was cut by 4 bases, the J end by 7 bases, with 18 bases between. For the CDR3, the DNA is TGTGCCAGCAGCCCGGTGGCTGGGGGGCGGAATGAGCAGTTCTTC. Protein sequence: CASSPVAGGRNEQFF.

Concerning this clonotype: A much larger clone differs by one base, so this may be a read error. The chain combines TRBV5-1 with TRBJ2-7; 7 positions agree with TRBD1. Germline loops: CDR1 SGHRS, CDR2 YFSETQ. The CDR3 is made up of 16 amino acids. In nucleotides, the CDR3 is TGTGCCAGCAGCTTGGCGAGGGGGCACCCTACCTACGAGCAGTGCTTC. As protein: CASSLARGHPTYEQCF. The whole variable domain, filled in from reference TRBV5-1 and TRBJ2-7, reads KAGVTQTPRYLIKTRGQQVTLSCSPISGHRSVSWYQQTPGQGLQFLFEYFSETQRNKGNFPGRFSGRQFSNSRSEMNVSTLELGDSALYLCASSLARGHPTYEQCFGPGTRLTVT.